This T cell receptor beta chain appears in the sequencing data of a study of response to subunit inactivated influenza vaccine. General study points: Only a handful of new T cells, the authors suggested, are recruited with each seasonal influenza vaccination.

TCRdb called the RT-PCR reads again in MiXCR, with one record for every CDR3 protein. The sample records 600,000 to 700,000 distinct CDR3 sequences, less than 15% being singletons. The sample holds a few counts of this clonotype. Its antigen is undetermined. The CDR3 spans 16 residues. V was trimmed by 0 bases and J by 7 bases, leaving 17 bases between them. Germline CDR1 SGHDT, CDR2 YYEEEE. The J gene is TRBJ2-1, the V gene TRBV5-6; maybe TRBD2 (6 bases). The source was PBMCs from blood, collected 14 to 15 days before vaccination. The source is a man aged 45-65 years who received an inactivated influenza vaccine. CDR3 in amino acids: CASSLDPKRAGNEQFF. The CDR3 nucleotides are TGTGCCAGCAGCTTGGACCCTAAAAGGGCGGGGAATGAGCAGTTCTTC.